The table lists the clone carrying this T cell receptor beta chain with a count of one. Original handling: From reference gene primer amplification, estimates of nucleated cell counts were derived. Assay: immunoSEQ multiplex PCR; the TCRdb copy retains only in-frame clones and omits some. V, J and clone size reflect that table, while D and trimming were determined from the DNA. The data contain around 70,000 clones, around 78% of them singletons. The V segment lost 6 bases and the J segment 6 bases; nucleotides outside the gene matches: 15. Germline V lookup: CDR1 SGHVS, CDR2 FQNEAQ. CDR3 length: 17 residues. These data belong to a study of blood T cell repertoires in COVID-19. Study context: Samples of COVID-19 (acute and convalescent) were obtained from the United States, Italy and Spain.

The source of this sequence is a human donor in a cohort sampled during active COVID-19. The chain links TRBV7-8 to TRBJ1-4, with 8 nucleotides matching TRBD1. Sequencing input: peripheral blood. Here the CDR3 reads CASRSGQAAVRDEKLFF. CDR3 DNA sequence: TGTGCCAGCAGATCGGGACAGGCGGCGGTAAGGGATGAAAAACTGTTTTTT.